The 2 T cell receptor beta chains listed next were all sequenced from one sample in a study of regulatory T cells in long-lasting Graves disease (dated by TCRdb to the early 2020s). Read against the paper, the sample's time point label means: persistent/refractory GD, antithyroid drugs over 5 years with positive TRAb. For both TCR sequencing and RNA sequencing, RNA was extracted from PBMCs using TRIzol. Receptors were amplified or captured by multiplex PCR. TCRdb shows the sequencer as Illumina HiSeq 4000. iRepertoire HTBI primers and Arm-PCR amplification of CDR3 regions were used to construct TCR beta libraries. TCRdb trimmed the raw reads at Q25, called clones with MiXCR and kept productive beta chains. Rows with one shared CDR3 protein collapse into an entry with the most common genes and DNA. The sample has 430,000 or so distinct CDR3 sequences on record, roughly a fifth of them singletons. Clones ranked in the top ten supply over 11% of the sample.

The material sequenced was peripheral blood mononuclear cells (PBMCs), taken when the disease was refractory, from a patient treated with antithyroid drugs. Receptors were obtained from a female donor with Graves disease.

This clonotype has more than one count but fewer than ten. V usage is TRBV7-3 and J usage is TRBJ2-5; D possibly corresponds to TRBD2 (6 bases). The CDR3 extends over 17 amino acids. Between the trimmed V and J ends, which lost 5 bases and 7 bases, there was a span of 26 bases. Germline-derived CDR1 and CDR2 are SGHTA and FQGTGA. The CDR3 coding sequence is TGTGCCAGCAGCGCGGGGCCCGGGCGGGATCGTGAAGGGACCCAGTACTTC. This gives the protein CASSAGPGRDREGTQYF.

The chain couples TRBV28 to TRBJ2-3; no definite D call. Germline V gene data show CDR1 as MDHEN and CDR2 as SYDVKM. The CDR3 sequence is 15 residues long. The V and J ends lost 2 bases and 4 bases respectively, with 13 bases between them. DNA of the CDR3: TGTGCCAGCAGTTTAATGTGGGGTTCGGCAGATACGCAGTATTTT. This sequence encodes CASSLMWGSADTQYF.